The clone carrying this T cell receptor beta chain was counted between two and nine times. What it binds is unknown. The PCR used 60 Vbeta and 13 Jbeta primers. Using immunoSEQ multiplex PCR, the repertoire was profiled, and TCRdb retains in-frame clones only, with some absent. The sample consists of approximately 110,000 clones, 15% of them appearing once. The data stem from a study of cytomegalovirus exposure and HLA in healthy donors. V gave up 5 bases and J gave up 6 bases, with 20 bases separating them. Germline assignment: CDR1 SEHNR and CDR2 FQNEAQ (reference sequence). The CDR3 is 15 residues long. Healthy bone marrow donors made up the donors. The study, taken as a whole, reports: In an earlier analysis, most TCR beta V segments were productive about 87% or about 30% of the time. In a later analysis, 17,000 or so TCR beta sequences were associated with HLA alleles at 0.05 false discovery rate.

The V call is TRBV7-9, the J call TRBJ2-7, with D possibly being TRBD1 (7 bases). The material sequenced was PBMCs. This TCR was sampled from a woman younger than 35 in good health and CMV-seronegative. The CDR3 DNA is TGTGCCAGCAGCGCGGGACAGCCTGGGGTCCTCGAGCAGTACTTC. Amino acids: CASSAGQPGVLEQYF.